The next 20 T cell receptor beta chains were all read from a single sample in a study of beta chain features in type 1 diabetes. Expressed TCRB transcripts got sequenced, as all isolated RNA was reverse transcribed. Clones were read by immunoSEQ multiplex PCR, and TCRdb kept only the in-frame ones, dropping some. The sample holds roughly 240,000 clones, approximately 14% seen once. The sample comprised naive CD4+ T cells from blood. The receptors originated from a woman between 40 and 50 years old in good health.

The genes are TRBV7-6 and TRBJ2-3; 9 nucleotides line up with TRBD2. The germline CDR1 and CDR2 sequences are SGHVS and FNYEAQ. V was pared by 1 base and J by 3 bases, with 8 bases of the junction left unmatched. CDR3 length: 17 residues. CDR3 loop: CASSLVPSGVATDTQYF. Written as DNA, the CDR3 is TGTGCCAGCAGCTTAGTTCCTAGCGGGGTCGCAACAGATACGCAGTATTTT.

This clone has a count of ten or more. V gene TRBV4-1 combines with J gene TRBJ2-3; tentatively, D is TRBD2 (5 bases). Germline V gene data show CDR1 as MGHRA and CDR2 as YSYEKL. Trimming left V 0 bases short and J 8 bases short, with 15 bases between. The CDR3 extends over 15 amino acids. The CDR3 protein is CASSQDPRPEGTQYF. CDR3 bases: TGCGCCAGCAGCCAAGATCCGAGACCTGAGGGTACGCAGTATTTT.

The V gene is TRBV7-8, the J gene TRBJ2-1; no firm D call. The CDR3 is 13 residues long. Trimming pared 4 bases from V and 8 bases from J, leaving 12 bases between. Germline CDR1 SGHVS, CDR2 FQNEAQ. The CDR3 DNA reads as TGTGCCAGCAGCTCCCCTAGGAAGGATGAGCAGTTCTTC. Translating gives CASSSPRKDEQFF.

This clone was counted a few times. V gene TRBV5-1 combines with J gene TRBJ2-1; a possible D gene is TRBD1 (5 bases). Germline assignment: CDR1 SGHRS and CDR2 YFSETQ. The CDR3 runs to 12 residues. The V end was cut by 1 base, the J end by 9 bases, with 8 bases between. CDR3 in DNA: TGCGCCAGCAGCTTGACGACAGTTGAGCAGTTCTTC. Translating gives CASSLTTVEQFF. Looking up the rest from reference TRBV5-1 and TRBJ2-1 gives the full variable domain: KAGVTQTPRYLIKTRGQQVTLSCSPISGHRSVSWYQQTPGQGLQFLFEYFSETQRNKGNFPGRFSGRQFSNSRSEMNVSTLELGDSALYLCASSLTTVEQFFGPGTRLTVL.

The genes are TRBV7-8 and TRBJ2-1; D uncertain. The V gene lost 5 bases and the J gene lost 11 bases, with 19 bases spanning the gap. This CDR3 is 14 amino acids long. CDR1 is SGHVS and CDR2 is FQNEAQ in the germline V gene. CDR3 sequence reads: CASSVDPTRNQQFF. CDR3 bases: TGTGCCAGCAGCGTAGACCCCACGAGGAATCAGCAGTTCTTC.

This clone was observed a handful of times. This sequence joins TRBV6-1 and TRBJ1-1; the D gene is possibly TRBD1 (6 bases). Germline V lookup: CDR1 MNHNS, CDR2 SASEGT. V lost 5 bases and J lost 6, with 13 bases in between. The CDR3 sequence is 13 residues long. The DNA for the CDR3 is TGTGCCAGCAGTTTGGACAGTTGGGCTGAAGCTTTCTTT. Its translation is CASSLDSWAEAFF.

This clone was observed a few times. The V gene is TRBV5-1, the J gene TRBJ2-7, with 7 bases matching TRBD1. V gave up 4 bases and J gave up 9 bases; unmatched junction bases: 7. This CDR3 contains 12 residues. In germline, CDR1 is SGHRS, CDR2 YFSETQ. The CDR3 sequence is CASSPQGVSQYF. Written as DNA, the CDR3 is TGCGCCAGCAGCCCTCAGGGGGTTTCGCAGTACTTC. Variable domain in full (rest from reference TRBV5-1 and TRBJ2-7): KAGVTQTPRYLIKTRGQQVTLSCSPISGHRSVSWYQQTPGQGLQFLFEYFSETQRNKGNFPGRFSGRQFSNSRSEMNVSTLELGDSALYLCASSPQGVSQYFGPGTRLTVT.

The V gene is TRBV6-6, the J gene TRBJ2-2; possible D gene TRBD2, 6 bases. V dropped 6 bases and J dropped 3 bases, with 11 bases sitting between them. Germline-derived CDR1 and CDR2 are MNHNY and SVGAGI (reference sequence). The CDR3 has 14 residues. CDR3 DNA: TGTGCCAGCAGCAGGGACTCCCACACCGGGGAGCTGTTTTTT. Protein: CASSRDSHTGELFF.

The chain links TRBV6-1 to TRBJ2-7, with D possibly TRBD2 on 5 matching bases. Germline V lookup: CDR1 MNHNS, CDR2 SASEGT. The CDR3 length is 15 residues. Trimming took 4 bases from V and 6 from J, leaving 19 bases between them. CDR3: CASSGGLVRAGEQYF. CDR3 bases: TGTGCCAGCAGTGGAGGCTTGGTGAGGGCGGGCGAGCAGTACTTC.

This chain uses TRBV4-1 with TRBJ2-1; maybe TRBD1 (6 bases). The length of the CDR3 is 15 residues. The V gene's germline CDR1 is MGHRA and CDR2 YSYEKL. Deletions cut 5 bases from V and 0 bases from J, with 11 bases between. The CDR3 reads CASSDQGSSYNEQFF. The CDR3 nucleotides are TGCGCCAGCAGCGACCAGGGGAGCTCCTACAATGAGCAGTTCTTC.

This clone was seen more than once but under ten times. The rearrangement links TRBV18 to TRBJ1-5; D is possibly TRBD1 (5 bases). V dropped 4 bases and J dropped 3 bases, with 16 bases sitting between them. The CDR3 covers 16 residues. Germline V lookup: CDR1 KGHSH, CDR2 LQKENI. The CDR3 sequence is CASSLSVSGLNQPQHF. CDR3 nucleotide sequence: TGTGCCAGCTCACTTTCAGTCTCGGGACTCAATCAGCCCCAGCATTTT.

This clone turned up a few times. The chain links TRBV29-1 to TRBJ1-1; D possibly corresponds to TRBD1 (5 bases). V gave up 3 bases and J gave up 4 bases, with 21 bases separating them. This CDR3 comprises 16 residues. Per the germline V gene, CDR1 is SQVTM and CDR2 is ANQGSEA. The CDR3 DNA is TGCAGCGTTGATCGAGGTGTCCCAGGTAGGGGCACTGAAGCTTTCTTT. As protein: CSVDRGVPGRGTEAFF.

V gene TRBV9 combines with J gene TRBJ2-7; 7 bases line up with TRBD2. The CDR3 totals 14 residues. With 0 bases clipped from V and 4 bases from J, the junction kept 4 bases outside the gene matches. Germline CDR1 reads SGDLS; CDR2 reads YYNGEE. CDR3 sequence reads: CASSVELGGYEQYF. DNA of the CDR3: TGTGCCAGCAGCGTAGAATTGGGGGGGTACGAGCAGTACTTC. Based on the CDR3 plus reference TRBV9 and TRBJ2-7, the full variable domain is DSGVTQTPKHLITATGQRVTLRCSPRSGDLSVYWYQQSLDQGLQFLIQYYNGEERAKGNILERFSAQQFPDLHSELNLSSLELGDSALYFCASSVELGGYEQYFGPGTRLTVT.

V is TRBV5-1 and J is TRBJ2-7; 8 bases map to TRBD1. CDR3 size: 14 residues. J gave up 2 bases and V 0 bases, and 1 base lay outside the gene matches. The germline V gene has CDR1 SGHRS and CDR2 YFSETQ. The CDR3 spells CASSLDRGAYEQYF. The CDR3 region has the DNA TGCGCCAGCAGCTTGGACAGGGGGGCCTACGAGCAGTACTTC. Full variable domain (remainder filled in from reference TRBV5-1 and TRBJ2-7): KAGVTQTPRYLIKTRGQQVTLSCSPISGHRSVSWYQQTPGQGLQFLFEYFSETQRNKGNFPGRFSGRQFSNSRSEMNVSTLELGDSALYLCASSLDRGAYEQYFGPGTRLTVT.

This clone was counted between two and nine times. The chain links TRBV9 to TRBJ1-4; D call uncertain. The CDR3 sequence is 15 residues long. Trimming stripped 3 bases from V and 0 bases from J, with 9 bases between. The V gene's germline CDR1 is SGDLS and CDR2 YYNGEE. Here the CDR3 reads CASSGTDATNEKLFF. DNA for the CDR3: TGTGCCAGCAGCGGAACAGATGCAACTAATGAAAAACTGTTTTTT.

About this clone: The same CDR3 also results from other DNA sequences found in this sample. The rearrangement uses TRBV19 and TRBJ2-5; weak D call: TRBD2 (5 bases). This CDR3 has 12 amino acids. In germline, CDR1 is LNHDA, CDR2 SQIVND (reference sequence). The V end was cut by 3 bases, the J end by 4 bases, with 6 bases between. The CDR3 loop is CASSIRGETQYF. CDR3 DNA sequence: TGTGCCAGTAGTATCCGGGGAGAGACCCAGTACTTC.

This clone was seen a handful of times. The rearrangement uses TRBV15 and TRBJ1-5; TRBD1 matches 8 bases. Germline lookup yields CDR1 LNHNV and CDR2 YYDKDF (reference sequence). This CDR3 comprises 15 residues. J lost 7 bases, V lost 0 bases, and 5 bases had no gene match. The CDR3 DNA follows: TGTGCCACCAGCAGAGACAGGGGGCGAGGACAGCCCCAGCATTTT. Amino acids: CATSRDRGRGQPQHF.

This clone was counted between two and nine times. The rearrangement links TRBV5-1 to TRBJ2-3; D is possibly TRBD1 (5 bases). Germline V CDR1 and CDR2: SGHRS, YFSETQ. The CDR3 has 13 residues. Trimming removed 3 bases from V and 4 bases from J, with 9 bases in between. In DNA, the CDR3 is TGCGCCAGCAGCTCAGGGTATCCAGATACGCAGTATTTT. Amino acid sequence: CASSSGYPDTQYF.

This clone was picked up a small number of times. The chain links TRBV9 to TRBJ2-5; D not certain. V was cut by 0 bases and J by 0 bases, with 9 bases left in between. This CDR3 has 15 amino acids. Per the germline V gene, CDR1 is SGDLS and CDR2 is YYNGEE. CDR3 sequence reads: CASSVDWRYQETQYF. The CDR3 nucleotides read TGTGCCAGCAGCGTAGACTGGAGATACCAAGAGACCCAGTACTTC.

This chain connects TRBV27 to TRBJ2-2; D remains unclear. This CDR3 has 15 residues. The V end lost 6 bases, the J end lost 6 bases, and 17 bases lay between the germline ends. Germline CDR1 MNHEY, CDR2 SMNVEV (reference sequence). The CDR3 nucleotides are TGTGCCAGCAGCCGGTCGTGGCTAGACGCCGGGGAGCTGTTTTTT. Translation gives CASSRSWLDAGELFF.